The 3 T cell receptor beta chains below were found in one sample sequenced in a study of T cells in tuberculosis. Using immunoSEQ multiplex PCR, the repertoire was profiled, and TCRdb retains in-frame clones only, with some absent. The sample records tens of thousands of clones, approximately 92% being singletons. The material sequenced was PBMCs. The receptor set was obtained from a donor aged 10-29 years with latent tuberculosis or without tuberculosis infection.

This clone appeared a few times. This chain connects TRBV27 to TRBJ2-2; 8 nucleotides line up with TRBD2. Germline V gene lookup returns CDR1 MNHEY and CDR2 SMNVEV (reference sequence). CDR3 length equals 15 residues. Trimming removed 5 bases from V and 5 bases from J; junction bases left unmatched: 7. CDR3 nucleotide sequence: TGTGCCAGCAGTCTCGGACTAGCTGGGACCGGGGAGCTGTTTTTT. It encodes CASSLGLAGTGELFF.

The chain carries TRBV18 and TRBJ1-4; D unresolved. The CDR3 spans 16 residues. The germline V gene encodes CDR1 KGHSH and CDR2 LQKENI. Trimming removed 0 bases at V and 5 bases at J, with 13 bases between. DNA of the CDR3: TGTGCCAGCTCACCACCGAGAGGGAGGTGGAATGAAAAACTGTTTTTT. As protein: CASSPPRGRWNEKLFF. The variable domain in full, with the rest retrieved from reference TRBV18 and TRBJ1-4, is NAGVMQNPRHLVRRRGQEARLRCSPMKGHSHVYWYRQLPEEGLKFMVYLQKENIIDESGMPKERFSAEFPKEGPSILRIQQVVRGDSAAYFCASSPPRGRWNEKLFFGSGTQLSVL.

V gene TRBV29-1 combines with J gene TRBJ1-1; TRBD1 might be the D (5 bases). The CDR3 totals 12 residues. Germline loops: CDR1 SQVTM, CDR2 ANQGSEA. The ends were cut back, 7 bases at V and 7 bases at J, with 16 bases in the middle. The CDR3 sequence is CSDQTEWGEAFF. CDR3 bases: TGCAGCGACCAGACAGAGTGGGGTGAAGCTTTCTTT.